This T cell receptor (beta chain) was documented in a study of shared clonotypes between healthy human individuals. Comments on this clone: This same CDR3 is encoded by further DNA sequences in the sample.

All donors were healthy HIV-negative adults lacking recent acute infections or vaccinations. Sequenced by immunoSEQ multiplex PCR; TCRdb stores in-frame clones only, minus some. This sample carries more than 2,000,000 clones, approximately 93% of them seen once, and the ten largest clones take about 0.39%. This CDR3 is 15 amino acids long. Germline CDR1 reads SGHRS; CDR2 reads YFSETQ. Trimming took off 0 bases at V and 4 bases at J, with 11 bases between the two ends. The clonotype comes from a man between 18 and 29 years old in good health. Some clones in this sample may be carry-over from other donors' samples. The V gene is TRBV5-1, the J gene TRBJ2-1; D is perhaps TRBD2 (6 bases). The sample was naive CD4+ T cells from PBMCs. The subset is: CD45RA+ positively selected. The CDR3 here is CASSLDSGLYNEQFF. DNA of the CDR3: TGCGCCAGCAGCTTGGACTCGGGACTGTACAATGAGCAGTTCTTC.